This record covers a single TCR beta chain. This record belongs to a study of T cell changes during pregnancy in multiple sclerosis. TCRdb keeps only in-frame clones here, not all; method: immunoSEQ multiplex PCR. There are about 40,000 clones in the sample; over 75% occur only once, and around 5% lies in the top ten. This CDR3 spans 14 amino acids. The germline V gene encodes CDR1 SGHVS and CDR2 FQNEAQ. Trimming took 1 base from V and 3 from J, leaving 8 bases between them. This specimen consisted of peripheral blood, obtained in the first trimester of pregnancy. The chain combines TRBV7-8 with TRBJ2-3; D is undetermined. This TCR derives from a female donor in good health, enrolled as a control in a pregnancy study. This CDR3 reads CASSLGRLTDTQYF. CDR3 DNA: TGTGCCAGCAGCTTAGGCAGACTGACAGATACGCAGTATTTT.